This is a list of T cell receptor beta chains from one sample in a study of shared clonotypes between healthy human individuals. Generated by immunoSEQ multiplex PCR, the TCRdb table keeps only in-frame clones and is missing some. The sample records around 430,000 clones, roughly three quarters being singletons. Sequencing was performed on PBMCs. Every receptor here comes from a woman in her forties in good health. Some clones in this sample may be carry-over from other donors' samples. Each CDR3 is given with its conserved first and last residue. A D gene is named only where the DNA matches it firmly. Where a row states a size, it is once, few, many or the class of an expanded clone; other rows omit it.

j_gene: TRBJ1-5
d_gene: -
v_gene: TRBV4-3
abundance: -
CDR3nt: TGCGCCAGCAGCCAAGGGACAGCGTCTAATCAGCCCCAGCATTTT
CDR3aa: CASSQGTASNQPQHF

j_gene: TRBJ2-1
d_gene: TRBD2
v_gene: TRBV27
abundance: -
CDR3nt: TGTGCCAGCCAGTCTAGCGGGAATCCCTACAATGAGCAGTTCTTC
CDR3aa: CASQSSGNPYNEQFF

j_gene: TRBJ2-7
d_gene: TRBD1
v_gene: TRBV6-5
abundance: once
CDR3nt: TGTGCCAGCAGTCGAGGGGGCCTCACCTACGAGCAGTACTTC
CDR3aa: CASSRGGLTYEQYF

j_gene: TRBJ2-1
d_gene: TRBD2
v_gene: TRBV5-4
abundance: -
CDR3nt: TGTGCCAGCAGTCCCCGGCTCGGACTAGCGGGCAATGAGCAGTTCTTC
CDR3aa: CASSPRLGLAGNEQFF

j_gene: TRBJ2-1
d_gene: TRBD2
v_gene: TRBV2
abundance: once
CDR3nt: TGTGCCAGCAGTGAGGGACTAGCTTCGCGTAATGAGCAGTTCTTC
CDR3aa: CASSEGLASRNEQFF

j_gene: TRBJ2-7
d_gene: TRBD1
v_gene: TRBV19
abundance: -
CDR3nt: TGTGCCAGTAGTGTCCCCGGGACAGGGAAATTACCGGGCGGGTACGAGCAGTACTTC
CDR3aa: CASSVPGTGKLPGGYEQYF

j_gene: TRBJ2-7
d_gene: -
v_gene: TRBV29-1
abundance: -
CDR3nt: TGCAGCGTTGAGGTCTACTCCTACGAGCAGTACTTC
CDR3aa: CSVEVYSYEQYF

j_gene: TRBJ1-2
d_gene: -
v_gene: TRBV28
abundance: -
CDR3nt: TGTGCCAGCAGTGGGTATGGCTACACCTTC
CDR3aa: CASSGYGYTF

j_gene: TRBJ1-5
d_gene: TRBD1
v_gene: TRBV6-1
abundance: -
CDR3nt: TGTGCCAGCAGTCCCCTCAGGGGGTCGGAACAGCCCCAGCATTTT
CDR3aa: CASSPLRGSEQPQHF

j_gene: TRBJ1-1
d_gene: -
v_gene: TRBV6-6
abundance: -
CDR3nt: TGTGCCAGCACCTCACCGACAGACCTCCCAGCTTTCTTT
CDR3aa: CASTSPTDLPAFF

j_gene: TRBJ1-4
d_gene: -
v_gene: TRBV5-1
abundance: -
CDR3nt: TGCGCCAGCAGCTTGTCCAGGTCTAATGAAAAACTGTTTTTT
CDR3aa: CASSLSRSNEKLFF

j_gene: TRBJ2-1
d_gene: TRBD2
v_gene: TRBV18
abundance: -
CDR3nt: TGTGCCAGCTCTCCCGGGACTAGCGGGTTCAATGAGCAGTTCTTC
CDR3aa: CASSPGTSGFNEQFF

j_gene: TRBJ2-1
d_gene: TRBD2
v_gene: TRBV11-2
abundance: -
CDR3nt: TGTGCCAGCAGCCGACTAGCGGGGTACAATGAGCAGTTCTTC
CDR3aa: CASSRLAGYNEQFF

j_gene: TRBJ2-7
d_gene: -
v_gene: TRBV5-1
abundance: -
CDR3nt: TGCGCCAGCAGCTTGTTCGCAGGCCCCCACGAGCAGTACTTC
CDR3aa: CASSLFAGPHEQYF

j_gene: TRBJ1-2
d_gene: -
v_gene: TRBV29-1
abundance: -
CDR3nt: TGCAGCGTTGAAGGGGGCAGAGTTAACTATGGCTACACCTTC
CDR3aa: CSVEGGRVNYGYTF

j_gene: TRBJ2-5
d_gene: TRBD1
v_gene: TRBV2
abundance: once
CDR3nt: TGTGCCAGCAGCTGGACAGGGGGAGAGACCCAGTACTTC
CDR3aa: CASSWTGGETQYF

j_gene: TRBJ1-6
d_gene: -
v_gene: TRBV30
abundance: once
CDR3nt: TGTGCCTGGAGGAATTATAATTCACCCCTCCACTTT
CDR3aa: CAWRNYNSPLHF

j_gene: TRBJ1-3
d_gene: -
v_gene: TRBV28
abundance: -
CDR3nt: TGTGCCAGCAGTGGGTCCGCCACTGGAAACACCATATATTTT
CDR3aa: CASSGSATGNTIYF

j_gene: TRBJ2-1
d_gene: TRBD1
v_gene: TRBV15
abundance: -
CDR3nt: TGTGCCACCAGCCCGGGACAGGGGTTCAATGAGCAGTTCTTC
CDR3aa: CATSPGQGFNEQFF

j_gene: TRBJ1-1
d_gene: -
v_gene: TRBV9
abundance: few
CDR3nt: TGTGCCAGCAGCGTAGACCAGGGGAACACTGAAGCTTTCTTT
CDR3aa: CASSVDQGNTEAFF

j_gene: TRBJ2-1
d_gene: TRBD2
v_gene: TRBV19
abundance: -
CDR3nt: TGTGCCAGTAGCCCGGGACTAGCGAGCGATGAGCAGTTCTTC
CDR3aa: CASSPGLASDEQFF

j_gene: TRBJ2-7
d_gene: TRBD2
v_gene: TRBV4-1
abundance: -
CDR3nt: TGCGCCAGCAGCCATGTATTTTCTAGCGGGAGGGCCAACGAGCAGTACTTC
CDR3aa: CASSHVFSSGRANEQYF

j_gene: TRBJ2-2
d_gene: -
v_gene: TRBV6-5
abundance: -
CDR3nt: TGTGCCAGCAGTTACTCGATAGGGGGAGGGGGGGAGCTGTTTTTT
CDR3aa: CASSYSIGGGGELFF

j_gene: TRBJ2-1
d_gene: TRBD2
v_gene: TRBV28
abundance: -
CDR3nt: TGTGCCAGCAAGGGAGCGGGAGGTCTCAATGAGCAGTTCTTC
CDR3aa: CASKGAGGLNEQFF

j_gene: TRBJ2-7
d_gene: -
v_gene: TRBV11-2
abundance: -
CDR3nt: TGTGCCAGCAGCTTAGCGGGGGATAGGTCCTACGAGCAGTACTTC
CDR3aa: CASSLAGDRSYEQYF

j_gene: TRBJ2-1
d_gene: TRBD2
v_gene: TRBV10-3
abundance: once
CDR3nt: TGTGCCATCAGTGGGACTAGCGGGGTAGGACAGTTCTTC
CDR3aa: CAISGTSGVGQFF

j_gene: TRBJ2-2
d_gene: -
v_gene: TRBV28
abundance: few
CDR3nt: TGTGCCAGCAGTTTCGGAAGCGGGTACACCGGGGAGCTGTTTTTT
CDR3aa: CASSFGSGYTGELFF

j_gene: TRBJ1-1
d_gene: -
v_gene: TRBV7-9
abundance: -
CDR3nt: TGTGCCAGCAGCCCGGCGACAGGATCGACTGAAGCTTTCTTT
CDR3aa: CASSPATGSTEAFF

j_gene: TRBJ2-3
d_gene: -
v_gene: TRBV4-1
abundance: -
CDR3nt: TGCGCCAGCAGTCTTATGTTACTAGCATTTAGAGATACGCAGTATTTT
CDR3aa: CASSLMLLAFRDTQYF

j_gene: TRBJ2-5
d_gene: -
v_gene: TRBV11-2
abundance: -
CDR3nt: TGTGCCAGCAGCCCCGACGGGAGAGGCGGGGAGACCCAGTACTTC
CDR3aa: CASSPDGRGGETQYF

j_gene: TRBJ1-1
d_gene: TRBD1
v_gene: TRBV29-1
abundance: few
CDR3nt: TGCAGCGTTGAAGATGGCGACAGGGGGCGGATAGCTTTCTTT
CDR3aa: CSVEDGDRGRIAFF

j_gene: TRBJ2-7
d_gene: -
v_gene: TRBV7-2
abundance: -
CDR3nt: TGTGCCAGCAGCCCCTCGCTAGGCTCCTACGAGCAGTACTTC
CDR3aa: CASSPSLGSYEQYF

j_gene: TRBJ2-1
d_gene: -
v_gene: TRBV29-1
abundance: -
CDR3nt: TGCAGCGTTCGCGACTACGACAATGAGCAGTTCTTC
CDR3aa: CSVRDYDNEQFF

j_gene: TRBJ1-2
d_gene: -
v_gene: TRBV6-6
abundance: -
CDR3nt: TGTGCCAGCACCACCAGGTCTGGCGGAGGCTACACCTTC
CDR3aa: CASTTRSGGGYTF

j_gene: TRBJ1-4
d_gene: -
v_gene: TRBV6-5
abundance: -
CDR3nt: TGTGCCAGCAGTTACCGGCAGGCAGGCGAAAAACTGTTTTTT
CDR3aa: CASSYRQAGEKLFF

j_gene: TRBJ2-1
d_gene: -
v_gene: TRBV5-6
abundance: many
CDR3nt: TGTGCCAGCAGCCCTTCCGGCACCTACAATGAGCAGTTCTTC
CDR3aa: CASSPSGTYNEQFF

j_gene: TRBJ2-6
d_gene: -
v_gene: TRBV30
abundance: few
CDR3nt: TGTGCCTGGGGCCTGGCACTGGGGGTGGGGCGGTCTGGGGCCAACGTCCTGACTTTC
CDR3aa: CAWGLALGVGRSGANVLTF

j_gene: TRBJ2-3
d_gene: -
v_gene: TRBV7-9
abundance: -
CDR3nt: TGTGCCAGCAGCCCCGGTCTGGATACGCAGTATTTT
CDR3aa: CASSPGLDTQYF

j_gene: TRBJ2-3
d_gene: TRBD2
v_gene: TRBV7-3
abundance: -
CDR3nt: TGTGCCAGCAGCGCAATGGGACTAGCGGGAGGAGGAGATACGCAGTATTTT
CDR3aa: CASSAMGLAGGGDTQYF

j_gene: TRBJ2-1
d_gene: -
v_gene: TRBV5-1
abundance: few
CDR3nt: TGCGCCAGCCGACCACTAGAACGCAATGAGCAGTTCTTC
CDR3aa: CASRPLERNEQFF

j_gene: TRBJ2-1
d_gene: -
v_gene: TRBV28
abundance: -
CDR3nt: TGTGCCAGCCGCCGCAATGAGCAGTTCTTC
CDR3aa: CASRRNEQFF

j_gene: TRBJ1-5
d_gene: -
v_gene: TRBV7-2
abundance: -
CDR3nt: TGTGCCAGCAGCTTAGCAGGGGGCAATCAGCCCCAGCATTTT
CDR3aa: CASSLAGGNQPQHF

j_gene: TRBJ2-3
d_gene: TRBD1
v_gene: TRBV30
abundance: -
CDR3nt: TGTGCCTACCAGCCGGGACAGAGCACAGATACGCAGTATTTT
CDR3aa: CAYQPGQSTDTQYF

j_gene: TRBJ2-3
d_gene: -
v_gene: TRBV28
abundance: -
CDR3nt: TGTGCCAGCAGTTTACGGCAGACTAGCACAGATACGCAGTATTTT
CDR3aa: CASSLRQTSTDTQYF

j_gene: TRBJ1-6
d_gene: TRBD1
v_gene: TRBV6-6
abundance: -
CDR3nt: TGTGCCAGCCATGTCCGGGACAGGGGTTATTCACCCCTCCACTTT
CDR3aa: CASHVRDRGYSPLHF

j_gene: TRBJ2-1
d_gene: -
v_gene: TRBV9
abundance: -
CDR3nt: TGTGCCAGCAGCGTAGTGACAGGGGAGGGCAATGAGCAGTTCTTC
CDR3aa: CASSVVTGEGNEQFF

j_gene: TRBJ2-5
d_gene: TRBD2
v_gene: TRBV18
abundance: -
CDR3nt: TGTGCCAGCTCACCCATCTCTCTTAGCGGGAGCGGAGAGACCCAGTACTTC
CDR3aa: CASSPISLSGSGETQYF

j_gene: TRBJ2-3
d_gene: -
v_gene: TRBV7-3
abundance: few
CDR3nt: TGTGCCAGCAGCTTCAAAGGCACAGATACGCAGTATTTT
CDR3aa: CASSFKGTDTQYF